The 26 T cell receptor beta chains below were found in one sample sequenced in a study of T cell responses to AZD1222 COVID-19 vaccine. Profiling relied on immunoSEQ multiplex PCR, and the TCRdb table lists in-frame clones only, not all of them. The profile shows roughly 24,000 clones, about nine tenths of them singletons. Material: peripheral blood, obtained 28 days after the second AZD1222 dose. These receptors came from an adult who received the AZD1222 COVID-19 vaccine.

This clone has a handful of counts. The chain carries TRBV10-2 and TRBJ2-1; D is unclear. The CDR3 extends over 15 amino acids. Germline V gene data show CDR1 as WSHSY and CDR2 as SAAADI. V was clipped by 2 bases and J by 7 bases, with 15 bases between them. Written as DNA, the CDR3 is TGCGCCAGCAGTGAGGGAACCGAAGGGAAGAATGAGCAGTTCTTC. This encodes CASSEGTEGKNEQFF.

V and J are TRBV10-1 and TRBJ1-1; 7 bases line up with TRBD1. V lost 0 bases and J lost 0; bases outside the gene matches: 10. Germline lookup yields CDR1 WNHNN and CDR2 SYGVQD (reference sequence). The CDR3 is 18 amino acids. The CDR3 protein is CASSESVVAGGMNTEAFF. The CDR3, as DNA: TGCGCCAGCAGTGAGTCGGTAGTGGCAGGGGGAATGAACACTGAAGCTTTCTTT.

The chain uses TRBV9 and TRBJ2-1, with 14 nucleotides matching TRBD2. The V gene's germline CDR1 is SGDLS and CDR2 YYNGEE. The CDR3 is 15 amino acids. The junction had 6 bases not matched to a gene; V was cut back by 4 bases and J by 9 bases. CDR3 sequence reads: CASSTGTSGGSEQFF. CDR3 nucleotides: TGTGCCAGCAGCACCGGGACTAGCGGGGGTAGTGAGCAGTTCTTC. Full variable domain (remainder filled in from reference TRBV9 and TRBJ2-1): DSGVTQTPKHLITATGQRVTLRCSPRSGDLSVYWYQQSLDQGLQFLIQYYNGEERAKGNILERFSAQQFPDLHSELNLSSLELGDSALYFCASSTGTSGGSEQFFGPGTRLTVL.

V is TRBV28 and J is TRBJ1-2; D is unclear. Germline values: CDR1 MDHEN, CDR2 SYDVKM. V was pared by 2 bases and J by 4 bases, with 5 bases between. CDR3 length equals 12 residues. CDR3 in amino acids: CASSLRGYGYTF. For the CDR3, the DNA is TGTGCCAGCAGTTTAAGAGGCTATGGCTACACCTTC.

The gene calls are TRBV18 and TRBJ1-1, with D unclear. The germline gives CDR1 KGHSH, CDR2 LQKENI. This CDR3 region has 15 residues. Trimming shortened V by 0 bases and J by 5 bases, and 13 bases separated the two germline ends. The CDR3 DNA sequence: TGTGCCAGCTCACCACCCTCCGGGAGTAGGACTGAAGCTTTCTTT. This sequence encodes CASSPPSGSRTEAFF.

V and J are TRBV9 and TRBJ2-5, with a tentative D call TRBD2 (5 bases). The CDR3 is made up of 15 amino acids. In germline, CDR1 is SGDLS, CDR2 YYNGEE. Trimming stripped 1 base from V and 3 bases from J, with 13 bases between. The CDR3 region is CASSVTSRREETQYF. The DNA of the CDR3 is TGTGCCAGCAGCGTAACCTCCCGGCGGGAAGAGACCCAGTACTTC.

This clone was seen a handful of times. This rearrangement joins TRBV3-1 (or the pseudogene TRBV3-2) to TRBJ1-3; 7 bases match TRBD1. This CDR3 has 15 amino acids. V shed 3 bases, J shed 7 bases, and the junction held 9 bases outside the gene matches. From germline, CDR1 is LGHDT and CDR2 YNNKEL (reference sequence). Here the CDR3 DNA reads TGTGCCAGCAGCCAGGAGACAGGGAAGAGGAACACCATATATTTT. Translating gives CASSQETGKRNTIYF.

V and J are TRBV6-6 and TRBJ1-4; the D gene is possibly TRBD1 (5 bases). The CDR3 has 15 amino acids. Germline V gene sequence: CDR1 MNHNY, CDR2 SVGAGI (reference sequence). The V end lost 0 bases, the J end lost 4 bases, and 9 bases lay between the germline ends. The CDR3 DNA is TGTGCCAGCAGTTACTCCGCGGGACGTAATGAAAAACTGTTTTTT. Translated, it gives CASSYSAGRNEKLFF.

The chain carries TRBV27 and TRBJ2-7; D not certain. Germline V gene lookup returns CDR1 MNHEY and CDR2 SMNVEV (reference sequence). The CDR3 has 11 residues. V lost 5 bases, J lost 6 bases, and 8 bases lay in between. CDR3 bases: TGTGCCAGCAGTCTAGGAAGCGAGCAGTACTTC. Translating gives CASSLGSEQYF.

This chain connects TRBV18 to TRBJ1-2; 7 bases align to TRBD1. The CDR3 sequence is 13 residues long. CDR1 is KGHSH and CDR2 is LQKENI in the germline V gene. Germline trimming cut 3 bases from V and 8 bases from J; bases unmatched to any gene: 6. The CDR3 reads CASSPGQLGGYTF. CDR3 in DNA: TGTGCCAGCTCACCGGGACAGCTTGGGGGCTACACCTTC.

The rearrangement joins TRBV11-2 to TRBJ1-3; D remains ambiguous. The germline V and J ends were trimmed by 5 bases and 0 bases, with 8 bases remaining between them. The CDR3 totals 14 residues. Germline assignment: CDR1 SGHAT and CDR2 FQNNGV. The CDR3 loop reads CASSHVSSGNTIYF. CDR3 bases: TGTGCCAGCAGCCACGTCAGCTCTGGAAACACCATATATTTT.

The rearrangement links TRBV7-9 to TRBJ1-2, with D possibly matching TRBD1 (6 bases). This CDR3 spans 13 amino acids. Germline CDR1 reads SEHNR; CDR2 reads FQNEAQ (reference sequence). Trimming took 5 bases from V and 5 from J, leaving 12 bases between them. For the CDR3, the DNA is TGTGCCAGCAGCGCCCTCACAGGGTATGGCTACACCTTC. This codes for CASSALTGYGYTF.

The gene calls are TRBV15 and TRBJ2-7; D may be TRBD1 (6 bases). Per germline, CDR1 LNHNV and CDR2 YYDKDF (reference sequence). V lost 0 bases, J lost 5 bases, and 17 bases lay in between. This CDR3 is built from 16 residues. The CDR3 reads CATSRDIASGDHEQYF. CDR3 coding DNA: TGTGCCACCAGCAGAGATATAGCGTCAGGGGACCACGAGCAGTACTTC.

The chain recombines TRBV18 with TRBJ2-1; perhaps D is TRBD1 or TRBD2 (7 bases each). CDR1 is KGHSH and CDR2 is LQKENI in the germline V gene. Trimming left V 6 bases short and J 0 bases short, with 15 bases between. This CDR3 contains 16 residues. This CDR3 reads CASSQGGEGSYNEQFF. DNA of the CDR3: TGTGCCAGCTCCCAGGGGGGGGAAGGCTCCTACAATGAGCAGTTCTTC.

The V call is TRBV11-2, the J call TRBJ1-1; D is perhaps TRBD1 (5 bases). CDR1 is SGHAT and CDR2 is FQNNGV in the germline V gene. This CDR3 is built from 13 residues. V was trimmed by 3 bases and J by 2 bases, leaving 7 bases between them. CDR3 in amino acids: CASSLGENTEAFF. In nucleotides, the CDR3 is TGTGCCAGCAGCTTGGGGGAAAACACTGAAGCTTTCTTT. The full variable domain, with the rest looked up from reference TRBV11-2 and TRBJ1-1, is EAGVAQSPRYKIIEKRQSVAFWCNPISGHATLYWYQQILGQGPKLLIQFQNNGVVDDSQLPKDRFSAERLKGVDSTLKIQPAKLEDSAVYLCASSLGENTEAFFGQGTRLTVV.

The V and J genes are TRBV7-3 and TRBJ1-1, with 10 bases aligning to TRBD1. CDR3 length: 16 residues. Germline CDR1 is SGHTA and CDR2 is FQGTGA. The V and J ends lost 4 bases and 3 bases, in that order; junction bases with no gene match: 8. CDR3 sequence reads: CASSSDRGQWDTEAFF. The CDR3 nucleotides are TGTGCCAGCAGCTCCGACAGGGGGCAGTGGGACACTGAAGCTTTCTTT. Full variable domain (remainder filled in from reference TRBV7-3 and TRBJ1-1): GAGVSQTPSNKVTEKGKYVELRCDPISGHTALYWYRQSLGQGPEFLIYFQGTGAADDSGLPNDRFFAVRPEGSVSTLKIQRTERGDSAVYLCASSSDRGQWDTEAFFGQGTRLTVV.

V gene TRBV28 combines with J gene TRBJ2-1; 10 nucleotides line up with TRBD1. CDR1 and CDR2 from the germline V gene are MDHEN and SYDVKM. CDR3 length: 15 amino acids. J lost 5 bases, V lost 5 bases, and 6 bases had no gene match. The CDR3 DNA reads TGTGCCAGCAGTCTCGGGACAGGGGCCCACAATGAGCAGTTCTTC. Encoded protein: CASSLGTGAHNEQFF.

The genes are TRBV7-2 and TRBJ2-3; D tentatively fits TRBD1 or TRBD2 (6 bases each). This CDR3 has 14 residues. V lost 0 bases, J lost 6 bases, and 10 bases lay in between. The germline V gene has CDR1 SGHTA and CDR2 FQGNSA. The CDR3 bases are TGTGCCAGCAGCTTAGCAGGGGGGTTCGATACGCAGTATTTT. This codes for CASSLAGGFDTQYF.

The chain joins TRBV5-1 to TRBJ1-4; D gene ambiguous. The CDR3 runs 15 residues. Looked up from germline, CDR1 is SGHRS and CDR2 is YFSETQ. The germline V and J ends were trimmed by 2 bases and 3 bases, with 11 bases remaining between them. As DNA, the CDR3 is TGCGCCAGCAGCTTCACATTCAGCTCTAATGAAAAACTGTTTTTT. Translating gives CASSFTFSSNEKLFF.

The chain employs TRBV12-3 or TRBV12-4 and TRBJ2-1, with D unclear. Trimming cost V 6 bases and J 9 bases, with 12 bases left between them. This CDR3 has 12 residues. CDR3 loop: CASSPRVGEQFF. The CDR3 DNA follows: TGTGCCAGCAGCCCCCGGGTAGGTGAGCAGTTCTTC.

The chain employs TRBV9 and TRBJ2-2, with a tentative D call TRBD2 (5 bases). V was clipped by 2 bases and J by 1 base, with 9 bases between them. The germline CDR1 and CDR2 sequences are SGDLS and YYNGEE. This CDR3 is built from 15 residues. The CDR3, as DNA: TGTGCCAGCAGCGTTGAGGCGGGGAACACCGGGGAGCTGTTTTTT. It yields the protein CASSVEAGNTGELFF. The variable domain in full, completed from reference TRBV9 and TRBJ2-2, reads DSGVTQTPKHLITATGQRVTLRCSPRSGDLSVYWYQQSLDQGLQFLIQYYNGEERAKGNILERFSAQQFPDLHSELNLSSLELGDSALYFCASSVEAGNTGELFFGEGSRLTVL.

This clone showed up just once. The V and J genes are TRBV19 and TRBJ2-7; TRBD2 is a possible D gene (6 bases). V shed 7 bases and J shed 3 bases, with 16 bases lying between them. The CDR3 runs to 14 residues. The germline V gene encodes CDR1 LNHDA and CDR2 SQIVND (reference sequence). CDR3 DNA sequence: TGTGCCAGTAATTTAGGCGCTAGCGACTACGAGCAGTACTTC. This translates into CASNLGASDYEQYF.

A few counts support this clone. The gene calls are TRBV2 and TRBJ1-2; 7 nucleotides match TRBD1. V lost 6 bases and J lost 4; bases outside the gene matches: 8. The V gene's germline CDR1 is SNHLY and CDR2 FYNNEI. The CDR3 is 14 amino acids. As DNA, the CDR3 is TGTGCCAGCAGCGCAGGGGGACGGGGCTATGGCTACACCTTC. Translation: CASSAGGRGYGYTF.

The CDR3 coding sequence is TGTGCCAGCAGCTTTTCCCAGGGTACCAATTCACCCCTCCACTTT. Its protein product is CASSFSQGTNSPLHF. The rearrangement links TRBV3-1 (or the pseudogene TRBV3-2) to TRBJ1-6, with D tentatively TRBD1 (5 bases). This CDR3 is 15 amino acids long. Trimming stripped 5 bases from V and 7 bases from J, with 15 bases between. From germline, CDR1 is LGHDT and CDR2 YNNKEL (reference sequence).

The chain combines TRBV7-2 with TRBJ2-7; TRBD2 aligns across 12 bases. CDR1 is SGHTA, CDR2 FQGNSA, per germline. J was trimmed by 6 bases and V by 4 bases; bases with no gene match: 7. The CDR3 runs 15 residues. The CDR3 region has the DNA TGTGCCAGCAGCTCGGAACTAGCGGGGGGCGGCGAGCAGTACTTC. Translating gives CASSSELAGGGEQYF.

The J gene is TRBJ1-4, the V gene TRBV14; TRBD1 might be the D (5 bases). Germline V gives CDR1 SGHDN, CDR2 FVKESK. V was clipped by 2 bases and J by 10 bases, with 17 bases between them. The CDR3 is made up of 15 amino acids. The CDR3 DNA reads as TGTGCCAGCAGCCAAACCTCTGGGAGGGGTGCAAAACTGTTTTTT. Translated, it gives CASSQTSGRGAKLFF.